Given below is one TCR beta chain in context. Its specificity is unknown. The source of the sample is a study of T cells in localized non-small cell lung cancer. Study-level results: Appearances in adjacent lung were noted for a median approximately 61 of the top 100 tumor clones.

The method was immunoSEQ multiplex PCR; TCRdb's version includes in-frame clones alone and lacks a portion of them. This table holds some 55,000 clones, roughly four fifths found once. This clonotype was obtained from a female donor of 60 years or more with stage II squamous cell lung carcinoma. This material consisted of peripheral blood, taken before any cancer treatment.

CDR3 in DNA: TGTGCCAGAGAAACTGCCCCTCAAACAGATACGCAGTATTTT. This codes for CARETAPQTDTQYF. V and J are TRBV7-5 and TRBJ2-3; the D segment call TRBD2 is taken from the table without a DNA check. TRBV7-5 is classified as a pseudogene. The CDR3 has 14 residues.